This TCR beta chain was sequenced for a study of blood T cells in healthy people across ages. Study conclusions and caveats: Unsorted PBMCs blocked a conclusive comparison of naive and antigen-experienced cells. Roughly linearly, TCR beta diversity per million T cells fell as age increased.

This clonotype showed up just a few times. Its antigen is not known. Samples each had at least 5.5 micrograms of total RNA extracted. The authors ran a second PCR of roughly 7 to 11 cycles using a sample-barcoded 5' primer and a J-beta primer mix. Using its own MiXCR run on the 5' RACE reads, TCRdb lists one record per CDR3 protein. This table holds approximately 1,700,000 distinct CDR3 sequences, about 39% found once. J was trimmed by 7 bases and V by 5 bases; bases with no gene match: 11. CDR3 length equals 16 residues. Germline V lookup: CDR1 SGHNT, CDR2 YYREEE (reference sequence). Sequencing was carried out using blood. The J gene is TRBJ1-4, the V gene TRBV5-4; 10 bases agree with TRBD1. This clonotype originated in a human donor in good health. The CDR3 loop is CASSSTGGEDSEKLFF. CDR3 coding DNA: TGTGCCAGCAGTTCGACAGGGGGCGAGGACAGTGAAAAACTGTTTTTT.